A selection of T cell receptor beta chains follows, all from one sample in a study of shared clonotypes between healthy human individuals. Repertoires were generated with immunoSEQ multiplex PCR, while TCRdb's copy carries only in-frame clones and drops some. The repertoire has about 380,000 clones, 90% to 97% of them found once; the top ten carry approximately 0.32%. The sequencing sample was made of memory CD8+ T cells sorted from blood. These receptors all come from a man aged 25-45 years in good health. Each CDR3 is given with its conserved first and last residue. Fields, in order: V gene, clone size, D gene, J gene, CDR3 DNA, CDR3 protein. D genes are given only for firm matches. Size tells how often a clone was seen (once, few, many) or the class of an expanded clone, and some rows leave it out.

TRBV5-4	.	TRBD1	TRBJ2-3	TGTGCCAGCAGCTTGGATGGGGACAGACAAAGTCGCACAGATACGCAGTATTTT	CASSLDGDRQSRTDTQYF
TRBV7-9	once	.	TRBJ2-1	TGTGCCAGCAGCTTAACGGGGTACAATGAGCAGTTCTTC	CASSLTGYNEQFF
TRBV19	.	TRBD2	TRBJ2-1	TGTGCCAGTAGTCCCCCTAGCGGCTCCTACAATGAGCAGTTCTTC	CASSPPSGSYNEQFF
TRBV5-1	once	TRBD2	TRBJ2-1	TGCGCCAGCAGCCAGGGACTAGCGGGAGGGTTAGGTGAGCAGTTCTTC	CASSQGLAGGLGEQFF
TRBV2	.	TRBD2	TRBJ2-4	TGTGCCAGCAGTGACGTGAAGCGGGAGGGCAAAAACATTCAGTACTTC	CASSDVKREGKNIQYF
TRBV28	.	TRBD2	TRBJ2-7	TGTGCCAGCAGTTTCCTCCGGGAGGCTAGCGGGAGGGCCCAACACGAGCAGTACTTC	CASSFLREASGRAQHEQYF
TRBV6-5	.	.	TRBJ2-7	TGTGCCAGCAGTTACTCGACTTCCTACGAGCAGTACTTC	CASSYSTSYEQYF
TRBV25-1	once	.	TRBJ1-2	TGTGCCAGCAGTGAATATGGCCGAAATTATGGCTACACCTTC	CASSEYGRNYGYTF
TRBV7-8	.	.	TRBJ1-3	TGTGCCAGTGGGTACTCTGGAAACACCATATATTTT	CASGYSGNTIYF
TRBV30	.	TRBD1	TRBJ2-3	TGTGGATACAGGGGGCGGTCCACAGATACGCAGTATTTT	CGYRGRSTDTQYF